Detailed here is one TCR beta chain. Its antigen remains unknown. PCR used 60 Vbeta primers and 13 Jbeta primers. The repertoire was sequenced with immunoSEQ multiplex PCR; TCRdb's copy has only in-frame clones and lacks some. This sample has about 140,000 clones; about 79% occur once, and the top ten carry roughly 2.8%. This sample is drawn from a study of cytomegalovirus exposure and HLA in healthy donors. Germline trimming cut 9 bases from V and 0 bases from J; bases unmatched to any gene: 7. Germline lookup yields CDR1 SGHRS and CDR2 YFSETQ. The CDR3 length is 16 residues. General study findings and limits: Later on, an analysis showed TCR association rates differing by HLA locus, with DRB1 the most and HLA-C the fewest. CMV serostatus was the only immune exposure information that was available. The study listed about 150 cytomegalovirus-associated TCR beta chains.

The receptor was isolated from a male donor in good health and CMV-seronegative. V and J are TRBV5-1 and TRBJ2-6; 9 bases line up with TRBD1. Material: PBMCs. The CDR3 region is CATAGTGLSGANVLTF. The CDR3 DNA is TGCGCCACCGCCGGGACAGGGCTCTCTGGGGCCAACGTCCTGACTTTC.